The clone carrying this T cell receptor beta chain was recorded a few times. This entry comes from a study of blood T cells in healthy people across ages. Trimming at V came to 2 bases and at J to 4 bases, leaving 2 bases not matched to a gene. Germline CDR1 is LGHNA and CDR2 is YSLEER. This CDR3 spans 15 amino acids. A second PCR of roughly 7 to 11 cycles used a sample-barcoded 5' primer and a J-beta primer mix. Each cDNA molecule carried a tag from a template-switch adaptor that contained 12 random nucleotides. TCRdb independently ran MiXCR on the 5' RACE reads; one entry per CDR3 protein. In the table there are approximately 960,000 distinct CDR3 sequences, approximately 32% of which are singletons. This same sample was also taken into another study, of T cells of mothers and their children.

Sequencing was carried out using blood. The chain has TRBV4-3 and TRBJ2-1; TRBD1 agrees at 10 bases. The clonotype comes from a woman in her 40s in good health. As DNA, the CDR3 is TGCGCCAGCAGCCAATGGACAGGGGGTTACAATGAGCAGTTCTTC. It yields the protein CASSQWTGGYNEQFF.